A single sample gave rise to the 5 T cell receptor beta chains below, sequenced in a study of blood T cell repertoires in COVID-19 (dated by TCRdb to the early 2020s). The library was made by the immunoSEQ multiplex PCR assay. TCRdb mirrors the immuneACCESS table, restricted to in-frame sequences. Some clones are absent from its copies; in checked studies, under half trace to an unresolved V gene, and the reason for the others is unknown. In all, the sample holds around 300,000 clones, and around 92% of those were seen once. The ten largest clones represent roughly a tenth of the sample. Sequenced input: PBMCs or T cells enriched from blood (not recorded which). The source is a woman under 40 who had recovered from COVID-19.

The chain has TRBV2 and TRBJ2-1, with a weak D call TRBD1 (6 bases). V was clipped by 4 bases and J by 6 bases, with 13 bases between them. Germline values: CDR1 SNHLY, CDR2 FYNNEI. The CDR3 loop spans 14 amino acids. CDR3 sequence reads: CASSAQGVGNEQFF. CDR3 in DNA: TGTGCCAGCAGTGCACAGGGTGTTGGCAATGAGCAGTTCTTC. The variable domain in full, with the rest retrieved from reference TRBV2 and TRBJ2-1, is EPEVTQTPSHQVTQMGQEVILRCVPISNHLYFYWYRQILGQKVEFLVSFYNNEISEKSEIFDDQFSVERPDGSNFTLKIRSTKLEDSAMYFCASSAQGVGNEQFFGPGTRLTVL.

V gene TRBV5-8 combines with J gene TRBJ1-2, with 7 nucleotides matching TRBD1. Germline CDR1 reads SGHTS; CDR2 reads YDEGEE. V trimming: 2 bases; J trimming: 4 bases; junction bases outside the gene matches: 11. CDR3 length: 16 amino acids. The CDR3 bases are TGTGCCAGCAGCTTACAAATCTTACAGGGGATCTATGGCTACACCTTC. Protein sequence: CASSLQILQGIYGYTF.

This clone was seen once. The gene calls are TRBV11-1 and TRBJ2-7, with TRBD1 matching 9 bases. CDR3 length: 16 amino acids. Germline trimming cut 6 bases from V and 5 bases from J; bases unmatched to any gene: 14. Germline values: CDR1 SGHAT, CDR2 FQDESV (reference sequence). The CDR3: CASSSPSGTGRHEQYF. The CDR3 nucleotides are TGTGCCAGCAGTTCCCCCTCCGGGACAGGGAGGCACGAGCAGTACTTC.

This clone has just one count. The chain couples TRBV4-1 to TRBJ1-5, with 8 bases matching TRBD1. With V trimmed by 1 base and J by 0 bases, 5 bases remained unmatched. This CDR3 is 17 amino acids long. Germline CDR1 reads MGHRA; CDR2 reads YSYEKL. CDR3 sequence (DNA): TGCGCCAGCAGCCAAGTCGGCGGACAGGGTAGCAATCAGCCCCAGCATTTT. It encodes CASSQVGGQGSNQPQHF.

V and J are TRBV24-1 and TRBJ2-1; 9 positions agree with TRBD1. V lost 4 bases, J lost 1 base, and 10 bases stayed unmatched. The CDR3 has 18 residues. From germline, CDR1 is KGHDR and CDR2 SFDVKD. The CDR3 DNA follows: TGTGCCACCAGTGAGGGACAGGGAGAATTTGGGTCCTACAATGAGCAGTTCTTC. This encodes CATSEGQGEFGSYNEQFF.